The clone carrying this TCR beta chain was counted only a few times. What it binds is unknown. The source material, RNA transcripts, was used to amplify TCR beta CDR3 regions. Carried out on the TCR CDR3, a first-round RT-PCR used the HTBI primer set. One entry per CDR3 protein, called by TCRdb with MiXCR from the multiplex PCR reads. The repertoire has hundreds of thousands of distinct CDR3 sequences, approximately 44% of them found once; the top ten carry approximately 8.2%. Researchers defined stable Graves' hyperthyroidism as no ophthalmopathy progression within 18 months. Clinical symptoms, serum thyroxine and TRAb, thyroid ultrasound and orbital computed tomography together formed the diagnostic basis. The data derive from a study of T cells in Graves' hyperthyroidism and ophthalmopathy. Study results and caveats: Stable hyperthyroidism was separated from ophthalmopathy by a model based on 13 V-J features.

V lost 6 bases to trimming and J lost 1 base, with 7 bases between them. Germline V gene lookup returns CDR1 SNHLY and CDR2 FYNNEI. This CDR3 contains 13 residues. This clonotype was sampled from a woman between 18 and 29 years old with Graves' hyperthyroidism. The specimen sequenced was peripheral blood or thyroid tissue (not recorded which). The genes are TRBV2 and TRBJ1-5; D not certain. The CDR3 DNA is TGTGCCAGCAGAGGGAACAGCAATCAGCCCCAGCATTTT. Amino acids: CASRGNSNQPQHF.